This TCR beta chain was found in a study of beta chain features in type 1 diabetes. Many counts were recorded for this clone. Antigen: not known. Whole-study findings and limits: Among patients with Type 1 diabetes, TCRB CDR3s were moderately but significantly shorter in every one of the four CD4+ subsets.

CDR1 and CDR2 from the germline V gene are MGHRA and YSYEKL. This CDR3 spans 15 amino acids. V gave up 5 bases and J gave up 3 bases, with 13 bases separating them. Of the isolated RNA, all was reverse transcribed, and so the sequenced material was expressed TCRB transcripts. Some clones are missing from TCRdb's copy, which holds only in-frame ones; the method was immunoSEQ multiplex PCR. In the table there are about 190,000 clones, 7% to 9% of which are singletons. The chain combines TRBV4-1 with TRBJ1-4; D ambiguous. The TCR comes from a young man with type 1 diabetes. Sequenced input: central memory CD4+ T cells from blood. CDR3 protein: CASSFQTVANEKLFF. The DNA for the CDR3 is TGCGCCAGCAGCTTTCAGACTGTGGCTAATGAAAAACTGTTTTTT.